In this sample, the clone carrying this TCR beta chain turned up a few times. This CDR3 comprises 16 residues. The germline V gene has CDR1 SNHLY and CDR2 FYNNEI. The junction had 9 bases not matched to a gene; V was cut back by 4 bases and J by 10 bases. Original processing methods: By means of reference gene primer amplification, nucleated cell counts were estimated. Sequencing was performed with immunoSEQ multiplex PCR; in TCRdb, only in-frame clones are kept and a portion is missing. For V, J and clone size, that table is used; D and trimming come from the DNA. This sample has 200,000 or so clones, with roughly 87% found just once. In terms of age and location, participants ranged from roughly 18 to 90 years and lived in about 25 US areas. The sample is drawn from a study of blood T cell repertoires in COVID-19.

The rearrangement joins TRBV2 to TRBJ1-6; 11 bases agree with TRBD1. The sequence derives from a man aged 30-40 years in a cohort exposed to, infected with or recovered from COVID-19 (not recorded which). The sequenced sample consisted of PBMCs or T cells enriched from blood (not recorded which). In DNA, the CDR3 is TGTGCCAGCAGTGCCCAGCGGGACAGGGGGAGATCACCCCTCCACTTT. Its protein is CASSAQRDRGRSPLHF.